One sample yielded the 8 T cell receptor beta chains listed below, sequenced in a study of T cells after yellow fever vaccination. From the 5' RACE reads, TCRdb called clonotypes with MiXCR, one entry per CDR3 protein. In the table there are 300,000 to 400,000 distinct CDR3 sequences, around 6.4% of which are singletons. The sequences come from PBMCs, collected 5 days after the yellow fever booster vaccination. Receptors were obtained from a man aged 30 to 39 who received the YFV17D yellow fever vaccine.

This clonotype was detected ten times or more. The genes are TRBV15 and TRBJ2-7, with 9 bases aligning to TRBD1. CDR1 is LNHNV, CDR2 YYDKDF, per germline (reference sequence). V lost 8 bases to trimming and J lost 5 bases; unmatched junction nucleotides: 10. This CDR3 comprises 14 residues. Here the CDR3 reads CATAGTGNWDEQYF. Written as DNA, the CDR3 is TGTGCCACCGCCGGGACAGGGAATTGGGACGAGCAGTACTTC.

The V and J genes are TRBV15 and TRBJ1-6; 8 bases map to TRBD1. V was pared by 0 bases and J by 7 bases, with 5 bases of the junction left unmatched. Per the germline V gene, CDR1 is LNHNV and CDR2 is YYDKDF (reference sequence). The CDR3 is made up of 16 amino acids. DNA of the CDR3: TGTGCCACCAGCAGAGACAGGGGGCCGAGGAATTCACCCCTCCACTTT. This codes for CATSRDRGPRNSPLHF.

In this sample, this clonotype turned up many times. The V and J genes are TRBV19 and TRBJ1-1, with D possibly matching TRBD1 (5 bases). V was clipped by 3 bases and J by 6 bases, with 14 bases between them. The germline CDR1 and CDR2 sequences are LNHDA and SQIVND (reference sequence). This CDR3 is built from 14 residues. CDR3 DNA sequence: TGTGCCAGTAGTATGGCGACAGCCCACTCTGAAGCTTTCTTT. Its protein is CASSMATAHSEAFF.

This clonotype appeared many times. The chain is built from TRBV20-1 and TRBJ2-7; D may correspond to TRBD1 or TRBD2 (5 bases each). CDR1 and CDR2 from the germline V gene are DFQATT and SNEGSKA (reference sequence). This CDR3 has 14 residues. The ends were cut back, 2 bases at V and 2 bases at J, with 13 bases in the middle. CDR3 amino acids: CSARSTGGAYEQYF. The CDR3 bases are TGCAGTGCTAGAAGCACAGGAGGAGCCTACGAGCAGTACTTC.

This clonotype has a handful of counts. CDR3 in amino acids: CAWSVSPYEQYF. The CDR3 DNA reads TGTGCCTGGAGTGTAAGTCCTTACGAGCAGTACTTC. The J gene is TRBJ2-7, the V gene TRBV30, with D unresolved. V gave up 0 bases and J gave up 4 bases, with 7 bases separating them. CDR1 and CDR2 from the germline V gene are GTSNPN and SVGIG (reference sequence). The CDR3 totals 12 residues.

This clonotype has ten or more counts. This sequence joins TRBV12-3 or TRBV12-4 and TRBJ2-5; the match to TRBD2 covers 10 bases. The CDR3 loop spans 15 amino acids. Trimming removed 0 bases from V and 4 bases from J; junction bases left unmatched: 2. The CDR3 nucleotides are TGTGCCAGCAGTTTAGCGGGACTAGCGAGAGAGACCCAGTACTTC. It encodes CASSLAGLARETQYF.

This clonotype has at least ten counts. CDR3 sequence (DNA): TGTGCCAGCAGTCAACTAGCGGGGTTCTTATATACGCAGTATTTT. It encodes CASSQLAGFLYTQYF. The chain employs TRBV27 and TRBJ2-3; 10 bases agree with TRBD2. After removal of 5 bases from V and 7 bases from J, the junction contained 9 bases not matched to a gene. Germline loops: CDR1 MNHEY, CDR2 SMNVEV (reference sequence). The CDR3 runs 15 residues.

This clonotype was detected many times. As DNA, the CDR3 is TGTGCCAGCAGCCCCCGGGGGGCTAGCACAGATACGCAGTATTTT. This codes for CASSPRGASTDTQYF. This chain uses TRBV7-2 with TRBJ2-3; maybe TRBD2 (7 bases). Germline CDR1 is SGHTA and CDR2 is FQGNSA. V lost 5 bases to trimming and J lost 0 bases, with 12 bases between them. The CDR3 loop spans 15 amino acids.